The entry below describes one T cell receptor beta chain. Treatment of the sample: 15 to 20 received Ad26.COV2.S at low or high dose, single or two shots; 5 received placebo; per-sample allocation not given. Sampling happened 63 days after the first vaccine or placebo injection. This Boston cohort included adults aged 18-55 years. The sample originates from a study of Ad26.COV2.S vaccination and SARS-CoV-2 variants. The CDR3 contains 15 residues. The germline CDR1 and CDR2 sequences are SNHLY and FYNNEI. Trimming pared 6 bases from V and 1 base from J, leaving 16 bases between. Measured with immunoSEQ multiplex PCR; TCRdb has only the in-frame clones, and not every one. The table has about 680,000 clones, roughly 90% seen once; the top ten hold 1.5%.

The TCR originated in a person between 18 and 65 years old who received the Ad26.COV2.S COVID-19 vaccine or a placebo. This sample comprised peripheral blood, obtained in a trial of Ad26.COV2.S vaccine versus placebo. The chain combines TRBV2 with TRBJ2-7, with D maybe TRBD1 (6 bases). The CDR3 DNA reads TGTGCCAGCAGCACAGGGAACACTTATTCCTACGAGCAGTACTTC. This translates into CASSTGNTYSYEQYF.